What follows are 20 T cell receptor beta chains derived from one specimen sequenced in a study of T cells in Graves' hyperthyroidism and ophthalmopathy. TCR beta CDR3 regions were amplified from RNA. The TCR CDR3 was amplified in a first-round RT-PCR using the HTBI primer set. TCRdb called the multiplex PCR reads again in MiXCR, with one record for every CDR3 protein. The sample lists fewer than 650,000 distinct CDR3 sequences; 12% to 15% were seen once. Material for sequencing was blood. Receptors were obtained from a woman between 40 and 55 years old with Graves' hyperthyroidism.

V gene TRBV7-2 combines with J gene TRBJ2-5; the D gene is possibly TRBD1 (6 bases). Trimming took off 10 bases at V and 5 bases at J, with 20 bases between the two ends. The germline CDR1 and CDR2 sequences are SGHTA and FQGNSA. There are 14 residues in the CDR3. In nucleotides, the CDR3 is TGTGCCAACCGCGGTAGCAGGGGCAGTGAGACCCAGTACTTC. It codes for CANRGSRGSETQYF.

The table lists this clonotype with many counts. This rearrangement joins TRBV28 to TRBJ1-2; 9 positions match TRBD1. With 5 bases clipped from V and 4 bases from J, the junction kept 11 bases outside the gene matches. CDR1 and CDR2 from the germline V gene are MDHEN and SYDVKM. This CDR3 contains 16 residues. In DNA form, the CDR3 reads TGTGCCAGCAGTGGCTCGACAGGGGGAGTGGGCTATGGCTACACCTTC. This encodes CASSGSTGGVGYGYTF.

This clonotype has at least ten counts. The rearrangement uses TRBV20-1 and TRBJ2-7; D unresolved. This CDR3 contains 14 residues. Trimming shortened V by 0 bases and J by 0 bases, and 9 bases separated the two germline ends. The germline CDR1 and CDR2 sequences are DFQATT and SNEGSKA (reference sequence). The CDR3 DNA is TGCAGTGCTAGAGACCAGACTGGCTCCTACGAGCAGTACTTC. It specifies CSARDQTGSYEQYF.

This clonotype was seen ten or more times. The chain combines TRBV5-6 with TRBJ2-7; D is perhaps TRBD2 (6 bases). The germline V gene encodes CDR1 SGHDT and CDR2 YYEEEE. The CDR3 covers 14 residues. The V end was cut by 0 bases, the J end by 6 bases, with 13 bases between. In nucleotides, the CDR3 is TGTGCCAGCAGCTTGGCCGGTGGAGGGTCCGAGCAGTACTTC. It is translated as CASSLAGGGSEQYF.

At least ten counts were recorded for this clonotype. The DNA for the CDR3 is TGTGCCAGCAGCAGGACAGGGAGCGACGAGCAGTACTTC. Translating gives CASSRTGSDEQYF. This chain connects TRBV7-9 to TRBJ2-7, with 8 bases aligning to TRBD1. The CDR3 is made up of 13 amino acids. V shed 5 bases and J 5 bases; nucleotides not matched to a gene: 5. Germline V gene lookup returns CDR1 SEHNR and CDR2 FQNEAQ (reference sequence).

This clonotype came up many times. The chain employs TRBV2 and TRBJ2-4; D is ambiguous. The V gene lost 4 bases and the J gene lost 0 bases, with 10 bases spanning the gap. Germline V CDR1 and CDR2: SNHLY, FYNNEI. The CDR3 totals 15 residues. CDR3 DNA sequence: TGTGCCAGCAGTGGAGAAGGTGTAGCCAAAAACATTCAGTACTTC. It specifies CASSGEGVAKNIQYF.

This clonotype was seen at least ten times. This chain connects TRBV2 to TRBJ2-3; D unresolved. The germline V gene encodes CDR1 SNHLY and CDR2 FYNNEI. The CDR3 sequence is 13 residues long. Trimming stripped 6 bases from V and 3 bases from J, with 10 bases between. CDR3 in amino acids: CASRVEATDTQYF. CDR3 in DNA: TGTGCCAGCAGAGTGGAAGCGACAGATACGCAGTATTTT.

The chain joins TRBV28 to TRBJ2-1, with 9 bases lining up with TRBD2. This CDR3 spans 14 amino acids. From germline, CDR1 is MDHEN and CDR2 SYDVKM. V lost 8 bases, J lost 4 bases, and 6 bases stayed unmatched. CDR3 loop: CASLTGLAYNEQFF. The CDR3 DNA is TGTGCCAGCCTTACGGGACTAGCTTACAATGAGCAGTTCTTC.

This clonotype was seen only a few times. CDR3: CASSQERLAGASYEQYF. The CDR3 DNA reads as TGTGCCAGCAGCCAAGAGAGACTAGCGGGAGCGTCCTACGAGCAGTACTTC. V is TRBV4-2 and J is TRBJ2-7; 12 bases align to TRBD2. The CDR3 extends over 17 amino acids. Germline V CDR1 and CDR2: LGHNA, YNFKEQ. J was trimmed by 1 base and V by 0 bases; bases with no gene match: 4.

This rearrangement joins TRBV5-1 to TRBJ2-1; tentatively, D is TRBD2 (6 bases). This CDR3 spans 12 amino acids. Germline V gene lookup returns CDR1 SGHRS and CDR2 YFSETQ. Trimming took 4 bases from V and 10 from J, leaving 12 bases between them. CDR3 nucleotides: TGCGCCAGCAGCCCTACGGGAGCGGAGCAGTTCTTC. Protein product: CASSPTGAEQFF.

There are many counts of this clonotype. This sequence joins TRBV12-3 or TRBV12-4 and TRBJ2-3; D may be TRBD1 (6 bases). There are 14 residues in the CDR3. The V and J ends lost 3 bases and 1 base respectively, with 8 bases between them. The CDR3 region has the DNA TGTGCCAGCAGTTTCGAGGGGGGCACAGATACGCAGTATTTT. Its protein is CASSFEGGTDTQYF.

A word on this clonotype: As the CDR3 is not closed by the conserved phenylalanine or tryptophan, this likely results from a read error. The V and J genes are TRBV6-1 and TRBJ2-5; the match to TRBD1 covers 7 bases. There are 14 residues in the CDR3. The junction had 6 bases not matched to a gene; V was cut back by 7 bases and J by 1 base. Per the germline V gene, CDR1 is MNHNS and CDR2 is SASEGT. The DNA for the CDR3 is TGTGCCAGCACCAAGGGACAGAGCCAAGAGACCCAGTACCTC. It specifies CASTKGQSQETQYL.

This clonotype was observed many times. The V and J genes are TRBV28 and TRBJ2-5; D perhaps matches TRBD2 (6 bases). The CDR3 extends over 14 amino acids. The germline V gene has CDR1 MDHEN and CDR2 SYDVKM. V lost 6 bases and J 1 base, leaving 12 bases between the germline ends. In nucleotides, the CDR3 is TGTGCCAGCAGCATTAGCGGACTCCAAGAGACCCAGTACTTC. Protein sequence: CASSISGLQETQYF.

This clonotype was detected many times. The chain's CDR3 is CASSSGTGKNIQYF. The CDR3 nucleotides read TGCGCCAGCAGCTCAGGGACAGGGAAAAACATTCAGTACTTC. This chain uses TRBV5-1 with TRBJ2-4; 9 bases are shared with TRBD1. The CDR3 covers 14 residues. V was pared by 3 bases and J by 4 bases, with 2 bases of the junction left unmatched. The germline gives CDR1 SGHRS, CDR2 YFSETQ.

This clonotype was picked up many times. The chain links TRBV6-1 to TRBJ1-1; TRBD1 matches at 8 bases. Germline V gene data show CDR1 as MNHNS and CDR2 as SASEGT. With 7 bases clipped from V and 0 bases from J, the junction kept 7 bases outside the gene matches. The CDR3 runs 15 residues. CDR3: CASIPGGGMNTEAFF. As DNA, the CDR3 is TGTGCCAGCATTCCAGGGGGCGGGATGAACACTGAAGCTTTCTTT.

The table lists this clonotype with many counts. The chain links TRBV7-9 to TRBJ2-7; D ambiguous. Trimming left V 2 bases short and J 5 bases short, with 4 bases between. Germline V gene sequence: CDR1 SEHNR, CDR2 FQNEAQ (reference sequence). This CDR3 is 11 amino acids long. The CDR3 loop reads CASSLSDEQYF. The CDR3 coding sequence is TGTGCCAGCAGCTTAAGTGACGAGCAGTACTTC.

This clonotype occurred many times. This rearrangement joins TRBV20-1 to TRBJ2-3, with TRBD2 as a possible D gene (5 bases). The V end was cut by 4 bases, the J end by 2 bases, with 10 bases between. Germline lookup yields CDR1 DFQATT and CDR2 SNEGSKA (reference sequence). The CDR3 spans 13 residues. The CDR3 reads CSANAGYTDTQYF. As DNA, the CDR3 is TGCAGTGCTAATGCGGGTTACACAGATACGCAGTATTTT.

This rearrangement joins TRBV28 to TRBJ2-6; 9 bases fit TRBD1. Unmatched junction bases numbered 8, after V lost 11 bases and J lost 0 bases. This CDR3 has 16 residues. The V gene's germline CDR1 is MDHEN and CDR2 SYDVKM. The CDR3 bases are TGTGCCTCCCGGACAGGGGTATACTCTGGGGCCAACGTCCTGACTTTC. Protein product: CASRTGVYSGANVLTF.

The genes are TRBV18 and TRBJ2-6, with a possible D match to TRBD2 (5 bases). Germline CDR1 and CDR2: KGHSH and LQKENI. V lost 3 bases and J 3 bases, leaving 21 bases between the germline ends. The CDR3 is made up of 19 amino acids. CDR3 region: CASSPFVGPEGFGANVLTF. CDR3 DNA sequence: TGTGCCAGCTCACCCTTTGTGGGCCCCGAGGGATTTGGGGCCAACGTCCTGACTTTC.

This chain uses TRBV28 with TRBJ2-7; possible D gene TRBD2, 6 bases. This CDR3 comprises 12 residues. Germline CDR1 reads MDHEN; CDR2 reads SYDVKM. The germline V and J ends were trimmed by 6 bases and 5 bases, with 11 bases remaining between them. The CDR3 sequence is CASSTSGHEQYF. The CDR3 DNA follows: TGTGCCAGCAGCACAAGCGGGCACGAGCAGTACTTC.